Shown below are 10 T cell receptor beta chains from a single sample sequenced in a study of blood T cell repertoires in COVID-19. Assay used: immunoSEQ multiplex PCR; TCRdb lists only in-frame clones, some missing. The data contain about 300,000 clones, approximately 92% of them singletons. Sequencing was done on a sample of peripheral blood. The receptors originated from a woman in her 30s with COVID-19, enrolled during active disease.

This clone showed up just a few times. This sample also contains other DNA sequences that code for the same CDR3. The chain carries TRBV5-5 and TRBJ1-5; TRBD1 agrees at 7 bases. Germline CDR1 reads SGHKS; CDR2 reads YYEKEE (reference sequence). This CDR3 spans 14 amino acids. The trim removed 4 bases at V and 2 bases at J, leaving 3 bases unmatched. The CDR3 DNA reads TGTGCCAGCAGCCCTGGACAGGGCAATCAGCCCCAGCATTTT. Encoded protein: CASSPGQGNQPQHF.

The V and J genes are TRBV28 and TRBJ1-6; 7 bases are a match to TRBD1. Germline loops: CDR1 MDHEN, CDR2 SYDVKM. Trimming took 5 bases from V and 7 from J; bases not matched to a gene: 5. The CDR3 has 14 residues. CDR3 protein: CASSDPGQNSPLHF. CDR3 nucleotides: TGTGCCAGCAGTGATCCGGGACAGAATTCACCCCTCCACTTT. The variable domain in full, with the rest retrieved from reference TRBV28 and TRBJ1-6, is DVKVTQSSRYLVKRTGEKVFLECVQDMDHENMFWYRQDPGLGLRLIYFSYDVKMKEKGDIPEGYSVSREKKERFSLILESASTNQTSMYLCASSDPGQNSPLHFGNGTRLTVT.

The chain uses TRBV2 and TRBJ2-3; perhaps TRBD2 as D (5 bases). The V gene lost 1 base and the J gene lost 3 bases, with 5 bases spanning the gap. This CDR3 has 13 amino acids. The V gene's germline CDR1 is SNHLY and CDR2 FYNNEI. CDR3 region: CASSEGTTDTQYF. The CDR3 nucleotides are TGTGCCAGCAGTGAAGGGACTACAGATACGCAGTATTTT.

The V and J genes are TRBV5-4 and TRBJ2-1; possibly TRBD1 for D (5 bases). The CDR3 sequence is 16 residues long. V lost 0 bases, J lost 5 bases, and 15 bases lay in between. Germline V gives CDR1 SGHNT, CDR2 YYREEE (reference sequence). CDR3 in amino acids: CASSLGGTGRHNEQFF. The DNA of the CDR3 is TGTGCCAGCAGCTTGGGGGGCACAGGTCGACACAATGAGCAGTTCTTC.

Only one count was recorded for this clone. This chain uses TRBV4-1 with TRBJ1-1; D possibly corresponds to TRBD1 (5 bases). V was pared by 5 bases and J by 1 base, with 11 bases between. Per the germline V gene, CDR1 is MGHRA and CDR2 is YSYEKL. CDR3 length: 14 residues. The CDR3 loop is CASSSRGGNTEAFF. In DNA form, the CDR3 reads TGCGCCAGCAGCTCCCGGGGGGGGAACACTGAAGCTTTCTTT.

The rearrangement links TRBV13 to TRBJ2-2; D not resolved. The CDR3 is made up of 12 amino acids. V was shortened by 2 bases and J by 6 bases, with 4 bases between the two germline ends. Germline V gene data show CDR1 as PRHDT and CDR2 as FYEKMQ (reference sequence). The DNA of the CDR3 is TGTGCCAGCAGCTTACGGGCCGGGGAGCTGTTTTTT. Protein: CASSLRAGELFF.

The chain combines TRBV4-2 with TRBJ2-1; D perhaps matches TRBD1 (6 bases). The V gene lost 0 bases and the J gene lost 7 bases, with 19 bases spanning the gap. The CDR3 covers 17 residues. Per the germline V gene, CDR1 is LGHNA and CDR2 is YNFKEQ. CDR3 nucleotides: TGTGCCAGCAGCCAAGATCTGGGCCGTTGGGGGCGGAATGAGCAGTTCTTC. Its protein product is CASSQDLGRWGRNEQFF.

The V gene is TRBV7-2, the J gene TRBJ1-5; D call uncertain. V lost 3 bases and J 0 bases, leaving 9 bases between the germline ends. The germline V gene encodes CDR1 SGHTA and CDR2 FQGNSA. The CDR3 contains 15 residues. Here the CDR3 reads CASSFGPYSNQPQHF. CDR3 nucleotide sequence: TGTGCCAGCAGCTTTGGCCCTTATAGCAATCAGCCCCAGCATTTT.

The chain recombines TRBV2 with TRBJ1-4, with D maybe TRBD1 (6 bases). The CDR3 is made up of 15 amino acids. Trimming shortened V by 3 bases and J by 5 bases, and 13 bases separated the two germline ends. In germline, CDR1 is SNHLY, CDR2 FYNNEI. The CDR3 sequence: CASSEGGTRNEKLFF. CDR3 DNA: TGTGCCAGCAGTGAGGGGGGGACACGCAATGAAAAACTGTTTTTT.

V usage is TRBV4-1 and J usage is TRBJ2-2, with 13 nucleotides matching TRBD2. The CDR3 extends over 18 amino acids. CDR1 is MGHRA and CDR2 is YSYEKL in the germline V gene. V lost 3 bases to trimming and J lost 4 bases; unmatched junction nucleotides: 8. The CDR3: CASSHVPTSGRSTGELFF. In nucleotides, the CDR3 is TGCGCCAGCAGCCACGTTCCGACTAGCGGGAGGAGCACCGGGGAGCTGTTTTTT.